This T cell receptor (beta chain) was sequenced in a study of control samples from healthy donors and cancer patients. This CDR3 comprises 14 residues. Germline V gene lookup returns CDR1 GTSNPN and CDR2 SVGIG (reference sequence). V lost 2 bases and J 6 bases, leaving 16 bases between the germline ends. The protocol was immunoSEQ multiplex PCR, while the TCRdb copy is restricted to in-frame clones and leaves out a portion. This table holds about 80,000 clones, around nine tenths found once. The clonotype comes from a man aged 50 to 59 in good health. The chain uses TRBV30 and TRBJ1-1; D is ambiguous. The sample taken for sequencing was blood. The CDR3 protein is CAWSPDPRMAEAFF. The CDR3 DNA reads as TGTGCCTGGAGTCCCGACCCGAGGATGGCTGAAGCTTTCTTT.